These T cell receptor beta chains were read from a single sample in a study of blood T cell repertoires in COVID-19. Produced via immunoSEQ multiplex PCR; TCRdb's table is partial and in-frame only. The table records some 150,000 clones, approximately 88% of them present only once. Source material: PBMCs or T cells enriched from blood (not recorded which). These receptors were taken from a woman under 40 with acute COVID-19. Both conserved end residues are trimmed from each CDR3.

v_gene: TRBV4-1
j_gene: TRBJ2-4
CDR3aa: ASSPVWDRVVFKNIQY

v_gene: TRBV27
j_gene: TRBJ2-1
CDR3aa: ASSLFLSGSSYNEQF

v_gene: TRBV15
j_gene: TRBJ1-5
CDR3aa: ATSRGQGGRGHQPQH

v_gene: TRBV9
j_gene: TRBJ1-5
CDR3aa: ASSVGARGDQPQH

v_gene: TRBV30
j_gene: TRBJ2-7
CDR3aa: AWSVWPRQGTYEQY

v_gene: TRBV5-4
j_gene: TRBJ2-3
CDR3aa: ASSSKRREGHTDTQY

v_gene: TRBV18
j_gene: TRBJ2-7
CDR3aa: ASSRTQGTAYEQY

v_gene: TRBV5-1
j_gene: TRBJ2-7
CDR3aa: ASSQQGGIYEQY

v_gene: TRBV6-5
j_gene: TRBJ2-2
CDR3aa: ASSSTGGSSGELF

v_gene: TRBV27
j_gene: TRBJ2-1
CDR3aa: ASRITGTSGNNEQF

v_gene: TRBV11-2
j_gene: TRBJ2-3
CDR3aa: ASSPNSGLNADTQY

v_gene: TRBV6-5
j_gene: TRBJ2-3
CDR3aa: ASSREVRGTDTQY

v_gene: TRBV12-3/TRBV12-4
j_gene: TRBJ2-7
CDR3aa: ASSLGDTYEQY

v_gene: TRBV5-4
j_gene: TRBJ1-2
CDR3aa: ASSTDRVYGYT

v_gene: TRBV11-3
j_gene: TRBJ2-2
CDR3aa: ASSKSPGTVTGELF

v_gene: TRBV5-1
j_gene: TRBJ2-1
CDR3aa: ASSTFSGSSYNEQF

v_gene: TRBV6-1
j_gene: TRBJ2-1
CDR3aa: ASSEGEWDYYNEQF

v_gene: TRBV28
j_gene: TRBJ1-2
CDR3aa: ASSLWTGALYGYT

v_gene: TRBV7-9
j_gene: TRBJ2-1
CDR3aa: ASSFGAALPYNEQF

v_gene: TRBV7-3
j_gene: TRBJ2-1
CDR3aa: ASSLYRESEQF

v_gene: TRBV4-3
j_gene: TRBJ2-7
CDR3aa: ASSQVVGSMGGHEQY

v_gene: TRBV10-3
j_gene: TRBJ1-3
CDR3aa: AISESRSGNTIY

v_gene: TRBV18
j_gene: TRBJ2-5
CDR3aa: ASSHLTDGETQY

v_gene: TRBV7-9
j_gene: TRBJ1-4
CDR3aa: ASSDPGQFYNEKLF

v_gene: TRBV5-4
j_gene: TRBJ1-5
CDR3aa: ASSLSLDQPQH

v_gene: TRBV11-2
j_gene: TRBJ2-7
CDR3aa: ASSLDHPLLGGTGTYEQY

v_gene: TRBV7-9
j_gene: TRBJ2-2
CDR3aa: ASSRGTNTGELF